The TCR beta chain described here comes from a study of beta chain features in type 1 diabetes. Study findings and constraints: Shorter TCRB CDR3s, moderately but significantly so, marked every one of the four CD4+ subsets in Type 1 diabetes patients.

What was sequenced were expressed TCRB transcripts, since all of the isolated RNA had been reverse transcribed. Assay used: immunoSEQ multiplex PCR; TCRdb lists only in-frame clones, some missing. The table has under 150,000 clones, around 7% seen once. This clone was seen a few times. Its antigen is not identified. Germline loops: CDR1 SQVTM, CDR2 ANQGSEA. Trimming took 5 bases from V and 2 from J; bases not matched to a gene: 3. This CDR3 region has 13 residues. Input material: central memory CD4+ T cells from blood. The V and J genes are TRBV29-1 and TRBJ2-5; 9 nucleotides agree with TRBD2. The clonotype comes from a woman in her twenties or thirties in good health. CDR3 residues: CSVRLADQETQYF. The DNA for the CDR3 is TGCAGCGTTCGACTAGCGGATCAAGAGACCCAGTACTTC.